This T cell receptor beta chain was documented in a study of Ad26.COV2.S vaccination and SARS-CoV-2 variants. Some clones are missing from TCRdb's copy, which holds only in-frame ones; the method was immunoSEQ multiplex PCR. Here the sample spans hundreds of thousands of clones, 88% being singletons. This clone is a singleton in its sample. The ends lost 3 bases at V and 8 bases at J; junction bases unmatched: 7. The CDR3 extends over 15 amino acids. The germline V gene encodes CDR1 MDHEN and CDR2 SYDVKM. Stated treatment: about 20 received Ad26.COV2.S at low or high dose, single or two shots; about 5 received placebo; per-sample allocation not given. At day 63 after the first vaccine or placebo injection, samples were drawn.

The sequence came from a person aged 18-65 years who received the Ad26.COV2.S COVID-19 vaccine or a placebo. V and J are TRBV28 and TRBJ2-1, with 10 bases lining up with TRBD1. The source material was peripheral blood, sampled in a trial of Ad26.COV2.S vaccine versus placebo. The chain's CDR3 is CASSFGQGVTDEQFF. The CDR3 DNA sequence: TGTGCCAGCAGTTTTGGACAGGGGGTTACGGATGAGCAGTTCTTC.